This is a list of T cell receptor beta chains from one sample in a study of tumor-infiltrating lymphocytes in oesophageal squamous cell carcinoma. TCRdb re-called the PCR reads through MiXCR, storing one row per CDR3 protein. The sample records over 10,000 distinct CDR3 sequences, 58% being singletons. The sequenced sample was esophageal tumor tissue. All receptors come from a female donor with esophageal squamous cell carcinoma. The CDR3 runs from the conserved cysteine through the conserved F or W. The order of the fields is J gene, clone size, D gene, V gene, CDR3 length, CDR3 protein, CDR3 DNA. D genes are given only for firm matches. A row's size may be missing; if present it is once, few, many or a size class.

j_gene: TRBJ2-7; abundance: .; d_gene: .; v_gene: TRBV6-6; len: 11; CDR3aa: CASSSRDEQYF; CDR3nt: TGTGCCAGCAGTTCACGCGATGAGCAGTACTTC
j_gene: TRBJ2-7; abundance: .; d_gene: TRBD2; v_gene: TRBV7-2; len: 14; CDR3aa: CASSQGTSVSEQYF; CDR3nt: TGTGCCAGCAGCCAGGGGACTAGCGTTTCCGAGCAGTACTTC
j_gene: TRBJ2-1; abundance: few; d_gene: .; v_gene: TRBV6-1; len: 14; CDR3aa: CASSEAVSYNEQFF; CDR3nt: TGTGCCAGCAGTGAAGCGGTCTCATACAATGAGCAGTTCTTC
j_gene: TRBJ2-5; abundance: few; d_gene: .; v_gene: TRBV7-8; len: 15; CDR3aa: CASSIRQANGETQYF; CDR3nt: TGTGCCAGCAGCATAAGACAGGCAAACGGGGAGACCCAGTACTTC
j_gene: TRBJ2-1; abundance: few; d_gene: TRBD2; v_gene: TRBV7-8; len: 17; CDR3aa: CASSPLLLAGFYNEQFF; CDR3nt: TGTGCCAGCAGCCCCCTGCTCCTAGCGGGGTTCTACAATGAGCAGTTCTTC
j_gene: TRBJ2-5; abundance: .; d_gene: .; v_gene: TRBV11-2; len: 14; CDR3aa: CASSSGPTRETQYF; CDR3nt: TGTGCCAGCAGCTCGGGACCGACGCGGGAGACCCAGTACTTC
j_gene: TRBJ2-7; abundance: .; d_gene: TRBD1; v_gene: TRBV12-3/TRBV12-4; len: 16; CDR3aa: CASSFGTGFGTGELYF; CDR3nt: TGTGCCAGCAGTTTCGGGACAGGGTTTGGCACCGGGGAGCTGTACTTC
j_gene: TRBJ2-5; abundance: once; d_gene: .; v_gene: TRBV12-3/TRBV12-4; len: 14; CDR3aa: CANSFGDIRETQYF; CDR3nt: TGTGCCAACAGTTTTGGGGACATCCGGGAGACCCAGTACTTC
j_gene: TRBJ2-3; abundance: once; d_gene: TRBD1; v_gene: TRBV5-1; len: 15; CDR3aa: CASSPTIGGQGTQYF; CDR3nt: TGCGCCAGCAGCCCCACTATAGGAGGACAGGGTACGCAGTATTTT
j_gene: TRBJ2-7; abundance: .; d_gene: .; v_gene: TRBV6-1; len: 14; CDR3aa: CASSEPGTSYEQYF; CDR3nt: TGTGCCAGCAGTGAGCCGGGGACATCCTACGAGCAGTACTTC
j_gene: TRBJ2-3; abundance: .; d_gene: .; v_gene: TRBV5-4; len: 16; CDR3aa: CASSLGGTRSTDTQYF; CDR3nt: TGTGCCAGCAGCTTGGGGGGGACAAGGAGCACAGATACGCAGTATTTT
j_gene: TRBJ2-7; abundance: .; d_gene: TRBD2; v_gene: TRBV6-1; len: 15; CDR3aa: CASSQPGLAGLEQYF; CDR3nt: TGTGCCAGCAGTCAACCGGGACTAGCGGGACTCGAGCAGTACTTC
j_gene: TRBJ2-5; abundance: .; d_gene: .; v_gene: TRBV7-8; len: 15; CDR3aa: CASRPRRGAKETQYF; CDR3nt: TGTGCCAGCAGACCACGGCGAGGGGCGAAGGAGACCCAGTACTTC
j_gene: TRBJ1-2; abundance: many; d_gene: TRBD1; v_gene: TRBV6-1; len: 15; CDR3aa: CASRTPGQRVYGYTF; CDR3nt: TGTGCCAGCAGGACACCGGGACAGAGAGTCTATGGCTACACCTTC
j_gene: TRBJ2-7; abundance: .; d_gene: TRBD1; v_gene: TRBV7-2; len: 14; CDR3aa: CASSPYRGNDEQYF; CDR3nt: TGTGCCAGCAGCCCGTACAGGGGTAACGACGAGCAGTACTTC
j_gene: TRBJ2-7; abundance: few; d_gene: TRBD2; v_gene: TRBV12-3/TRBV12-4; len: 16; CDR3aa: CASSAHGTSGSYEQYF; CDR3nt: TGTGCCAGCAGTGCCCACGGGACTAGCGGTTCCTACGAGCAGTACTTC
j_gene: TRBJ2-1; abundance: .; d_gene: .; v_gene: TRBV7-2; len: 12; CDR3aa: CASSQTRDEQFF; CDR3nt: TGTGCCAGCAGCCAAACTAGGGATGAGCAGTTCTTC
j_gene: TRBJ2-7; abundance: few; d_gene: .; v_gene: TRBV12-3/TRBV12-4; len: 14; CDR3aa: CASRLHENSYEQYF; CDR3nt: TGTGCCAGCAGGTTACACGAAAACTCCTACGAGCAGTACTTC
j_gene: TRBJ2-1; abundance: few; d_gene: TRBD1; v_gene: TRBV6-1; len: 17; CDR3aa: CASKPDQGQRSYNEQFF; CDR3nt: TGTGCCAGCAAGCCAGATCAGGGACAGCGTTCCTACAATGAGCAGTTCTTC
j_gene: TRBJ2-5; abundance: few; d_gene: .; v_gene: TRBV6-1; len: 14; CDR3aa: CASGISGHQETQYF; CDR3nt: TGTGCCAGCGGAATCTCGGGACACCAAGAGACCCAGTACTTC
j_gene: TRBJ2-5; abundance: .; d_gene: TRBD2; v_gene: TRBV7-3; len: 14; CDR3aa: CASSPLGGRETQYF; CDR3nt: TGTGCCAGCAGCCCCTTGGGAGGGCGAGAGACCCAGTACTTC
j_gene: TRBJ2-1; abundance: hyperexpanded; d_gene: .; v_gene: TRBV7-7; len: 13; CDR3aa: CASSLESNNEQFF; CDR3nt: TGTGCTAGCAGCTTAGAATCCAACAATGAGCAGTTCTTC
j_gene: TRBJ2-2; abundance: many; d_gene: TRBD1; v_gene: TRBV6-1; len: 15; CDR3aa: CASSFWTGVDRELFF; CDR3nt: TGTGCCAGCAGTTTCTGGACAGGGGTGGATAGGGAGCTGTTTTTT
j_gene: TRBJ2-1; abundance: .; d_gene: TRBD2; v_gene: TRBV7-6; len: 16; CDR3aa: CASSLDLAGGHNEQFF; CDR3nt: TGTGCCAGCAGCTTAGATCTAGCGGGAGGCCACAATGAGCAGTTCTTC
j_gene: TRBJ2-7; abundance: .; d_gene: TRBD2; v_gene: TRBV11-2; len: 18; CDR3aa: CASSYSILSREGPYEQYF; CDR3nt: TGTGCCAGCAGTTACTCAATTCTATCACGGGAGGGCCCTTACGAGCAGTACTTC
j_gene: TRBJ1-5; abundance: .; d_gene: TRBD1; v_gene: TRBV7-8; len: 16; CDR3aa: CASSGTGGRGNQPQHF; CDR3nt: TGTGCCAGCAGCGGTACAGGGGGTCGCGGCAATCAGCCCCAGCATTTT
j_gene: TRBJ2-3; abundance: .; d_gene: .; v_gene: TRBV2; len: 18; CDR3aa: CASSDRYTQGSGTDTQYF; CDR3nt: TGTGCCAGCAGTGATAGGTACACACAGGGCTCAGGTACAGATACGCAGTATTTT
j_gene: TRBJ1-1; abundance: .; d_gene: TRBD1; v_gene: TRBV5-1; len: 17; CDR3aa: CASSFGGTGAVSTEAFF; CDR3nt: TGCGCCAGCAGCTTTGGAGGGACAGGGGCGGTCTCCACTGAAGCTTTCTTT
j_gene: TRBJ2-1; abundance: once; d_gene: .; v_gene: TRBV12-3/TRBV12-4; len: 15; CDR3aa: CASSAPHRGYNEQFF; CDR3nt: TGTGCCAGCAGTGCCCCTCACCGGGGCTACAATGAGCAGTTCTTC
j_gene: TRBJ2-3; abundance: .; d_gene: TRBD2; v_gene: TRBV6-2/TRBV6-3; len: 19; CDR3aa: CASSYLLTSGRVTTDTQYF; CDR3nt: TGTGCCAGCAGTTACTTGCTGACTAGCGGGAGAGTAACCACAGATACGCAGTATTTT
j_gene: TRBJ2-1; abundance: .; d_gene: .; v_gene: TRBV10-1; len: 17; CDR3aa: CASSDRWVTSSYNEQFF; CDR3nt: TGCGCCAGCAGTGATCGTTGGGTCACGAGCTCCTACAATGAGCAGTTCTTC
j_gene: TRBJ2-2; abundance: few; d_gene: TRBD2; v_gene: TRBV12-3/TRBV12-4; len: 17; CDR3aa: CASSSPLAGGHTGELFF; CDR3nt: TGTGCCAGCAGTTCCCCGCTAGCGGGAGGCCACACCGGGGAGCTGTTTTTT
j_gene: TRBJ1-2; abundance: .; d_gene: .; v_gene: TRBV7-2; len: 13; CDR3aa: CASSDQVLVGYTF; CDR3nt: TGTGCCAGCAGCGATCAGGTCTTGGTTGGCTACACCTTC
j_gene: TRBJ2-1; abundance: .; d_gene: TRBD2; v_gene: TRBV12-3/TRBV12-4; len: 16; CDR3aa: CASRRTSGQGDQEQFF; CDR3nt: TGTGCCAGCAGAAGGACTAGCGGCCAAGGGGACCAGGAGCAGTTCTTC
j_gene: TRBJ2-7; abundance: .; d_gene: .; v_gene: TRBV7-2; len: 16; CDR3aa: CASSLWFGRGRFKQYF; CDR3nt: TGTGCCAGCAGCTTATGGTTTGGGAGGGGGCGTTTCAAGCAGTACTTC
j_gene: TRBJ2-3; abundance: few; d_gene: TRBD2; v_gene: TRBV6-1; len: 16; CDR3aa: CASSSGTSGREDTQYF; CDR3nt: TGTGCCAGCAGTTCAGGGACTAGCGGGAGGGAGGATACGCAGTATTTT
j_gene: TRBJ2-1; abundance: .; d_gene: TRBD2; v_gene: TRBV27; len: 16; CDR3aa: CASSTAGTSGRDEQFF; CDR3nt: TGTGCCAGCAGTACCGCCGGGACTAGCGGGAGGGATGAGCAGTTCTTC
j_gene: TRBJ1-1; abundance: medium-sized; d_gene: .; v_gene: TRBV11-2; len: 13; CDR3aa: CASSLVGPTEAFF; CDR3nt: TGTGCCAGCAGCTTAGTAGGTCCCACTGAAGCTTTCTTT
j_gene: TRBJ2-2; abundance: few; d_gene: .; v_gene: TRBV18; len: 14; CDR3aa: CASSLHQVTGELFF; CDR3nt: TGTGCCAGCTCACTCCACCAAGTCACCGGGGAGCTGTTTTTT
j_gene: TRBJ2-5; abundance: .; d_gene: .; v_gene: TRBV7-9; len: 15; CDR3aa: CASSRVGPQVHEQYF; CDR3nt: TGTGCCAGCAGCCGGGTTGGGCCCCAGGTCCATGAGCAGTACTTC
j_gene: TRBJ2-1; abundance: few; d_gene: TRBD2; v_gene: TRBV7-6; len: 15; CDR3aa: CASSPTSGGYNEQFF; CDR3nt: TGTGCTAGCAGCCCGACTAGCGGGGGTTACAATGAGCAGTTCTTC
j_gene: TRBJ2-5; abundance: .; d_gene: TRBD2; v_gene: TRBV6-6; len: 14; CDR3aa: CASVAGPTQETQYF; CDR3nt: TGTGCCAGCGTAGCGGGCCCTACCCAAGAGACCCAGTACTTC
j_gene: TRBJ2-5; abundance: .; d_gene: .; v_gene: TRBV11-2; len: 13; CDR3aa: CASSLGIQETQYF; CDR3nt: TGTGCCAGCAGCTTAGGAATCCAAGAGACCCAGTACTTC
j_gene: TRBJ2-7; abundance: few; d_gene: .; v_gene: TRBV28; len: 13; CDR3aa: CASSSLVPYEQYF; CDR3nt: TGTGCCAGCAGTTCACTAGTCCCCTACGAGCAGTACTTC
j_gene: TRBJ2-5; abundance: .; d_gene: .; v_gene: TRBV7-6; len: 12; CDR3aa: CASSLAHVTQYF; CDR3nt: TGTGCCAGCAGCTTAGCGCATGTCACCCAGTACTTC
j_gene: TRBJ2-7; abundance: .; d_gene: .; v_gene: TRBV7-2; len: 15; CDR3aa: CASSLVYRTPDTQYF; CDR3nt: TGTGCCAGCAGCTTAGTATACAGGACCCCAGATACGCAGTACTTC
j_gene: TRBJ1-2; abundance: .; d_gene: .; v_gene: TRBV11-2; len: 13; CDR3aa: CASSLGLEYGYTF; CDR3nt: TGTGCCAGCAGCTTAGGATTAGAGTATGGCTACACCTTC
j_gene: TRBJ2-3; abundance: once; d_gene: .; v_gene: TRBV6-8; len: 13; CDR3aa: CASRAVYSDTQYF; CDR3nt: TGTGCCAGCAGGGCAGTCTATAGCGATACGCAGTATTTT
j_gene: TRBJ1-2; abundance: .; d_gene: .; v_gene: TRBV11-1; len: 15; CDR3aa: CASSLPAASNYGYTF; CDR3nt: TGTGCCAGCAGCTTACCGGCAGCCAGTAACTATGGCTACACCTTC